Following are 20 T cell receptor beta chains from one sample sequenced in a study of CD8 T cells in Susac syndrome. Reverse transcription used about 0.5 to 1 ug RNA and random hexamers. TCRdb redid the calling of the immunoSEQ multiplex PCR reads with MiXCR, one entry per CDR3 protein. The repertoire includes about 84,000 distinct CDR3 sequences, roughly 95% of them detected once, and about 0.41% sits in the top ten. The sample taken for sequencing was CD8+ T cells from PBMCs. The receptor set was obtained from a human donor with Susac syndrome.

This chain links TRBV15 with TRBJ2-7; D may match TRBD1 or TRBD2 (6 bases each). Germline loops: CDR1 LNHNV, CDR2 YYDKDF (reference sequence). V was clipped by 0 bases and J by 5 bases, with 11 bases between them. The CDR3 totals 14 residues. For the CDR3, the DNA is TGTGCCACCAGCAGAGACGACAGGAGGGACGAGCAGTACTTC. It codes for CATSRDDRRDEQYF. Variable domain in full (rest from reference TRBV15 and TRBJ2-7): DAMVIQNPRYQVTQFGKPVTLSCSQTLNHNVMYWYQQKSSQAPKLLFHYYDKDFNNEADTPDNFQSRRPNTSFCFLDIRSPGLGDTAMYLCATSRDDRRDEQYFGPGTRLTVT.

V gene TRBV4-2 combines with J gene TRBJ1-1; D unclear. The germline gives CDR1 LGHNA, CDR2 YNFKEQ. This CDR3 is 15 amino acids long. With 5 bases removed from V and 1 base from J, the gap between germline ends came to 14 bases. CDR3 in amino acids: CASSSPNGWNTEAFF. The CDR3 bases are TGTGCCAGCAGCAGCCCAAATGGCTGGAACACTGAAGCTTTCTTT.

The chain recombines TRBV9 with TRBJ1-1; D call uncertain. V dropped 0 bases and J dropped 4 bases, with 10 bases sitting between them. The germline gives CDR1 SGDLS, CDR2 YYNGEE. This CDR3 has 14 residues. The CDR3 DNA sequence: TGTGCCAGCAGCGTAGCCCAAAAGGGCACTGAAGCTTTCTTT. Its translation: CASSVAQKGTEAFF.

V gene TRBV12-3 or TRBV12-4 combines with J gene TRBJ1-1; D gene unclear. Trimming cost V 7 bases and J 1 base, with 10 bases left between them. The CDR3 sequence is 13 residues long. The CDR3 here is CASTRWGNTEAFF. The CDR3 nucleotides are TGTGCCAGCACCCGATGGGGGAACACTGAAGCTTTCTTT.

The J gene is TRBJ2-7, the V gene TRBV6-2 or TRBV6-3; unclear D gene. The CDR3 totals 12 residues. Trimming left V 6 bases short and J 0 bases short, with 6 bases between. Germline V gene lookup returns CDR1 MNHEY and CDR2 SVGEGT. CDR3 amino acids: CASSTSSYEQYV. CDR3 bases: TGTGCCAGCAGCACGAGCTCCTACGAGCAGTACGTC.

The chain combines TRBV7-9 with TRBJ2-1; TRBD1 matches at 12 bases. The V segment lost 4 bases and the J segment 4 bases; nucleotides outside the gene matches: 5. The CDR3 has 16 residues. CDR1 is SEHNR and CDR2 is FQNEAQ in the germline V gene (reference sequence). The CDR3 sequence is CASSSAGQGAYNEQFF. In nucleotides, the CDR3 is TGTGCCAGCAGCTCAGCGGGACAGGGGGCGTACAATGAGCAGTTCTTC.

This clonotype was found once. The rearrangement joins TRBV6-2 or TRBV6-3 to TRBJ2-1; 9 bases are a match to TRBD2. The CDR3 covers 18 residues. Per the germline V gene, CDR1 is MNHEY and CDR2 is SVGEGT. Trimming at V came to 0 bases and at J to 0 bases, leaving 6 bases not matched to a gene. Here the CDR3 DNA reads TGTGCCAGCAGTTACTCGACGCGGGAGGGTCCCTCCTACAATGAGCAGTTCTTC. Translated, it gives CASSYSTREGPSYNEQFF.

This chain links TRBV4-1 with TRBJ1-5; the D gene is possibly TRBD1 (5 bases). This CDR3 spans 16 amino acids. V dropped 0 bases and J dropped 3 bases, with 12 bases sitting between them. The V gene's germline CDR1 is MGHRA and CDR2 YSYEKL. Here the CDR3 reads CASSQDFQGANQPQHF. For the CDR3, the DNA is TGCGCCAGCAGCCAAGATTTCCAAGGGGCCAATCAGCCCCAGCATTTT.

The chain combines TRBV3-1 with TRBJ1-2; 8 bases are shared with TRBD1. There are 15 residues in the CDR3. After removal of 0 bases from V and 8 bases from J, the junction contained 8 bases not matched to a gene. Germline CDR1 reads LGHDT; CDR2 reads YNNKEL (reference sequence). In nucleotides, the CDR3 is TGTGCCAGCAGCCAAGATGGAAGGACAGGGAAGGGCTACACCTTC. As protein: CASSQDGRTGKGYTF.

This clonotype was seen only once. The CDR3 DNA reads as TGCAGTGCTCGACTCCATAACTACAATGAGCAGTTCTTC. Protein: CSARLHNYNEQFF. The chain is built from TRBV20-1 and TRBJ2-1; D is uncertain. Germline CDR1 DFQATT, CDR2 SNEGSKA (reference sequence). V was cut by 5 bases and J by 3 bases, with 11 bases left in between. The CDR3 contains 13 residues.

This clonotype was counted a single time. V and J are TRBV7-9 and TRBJ2-1; D unresolved. This CDR3 is 13 amino acids long. In germline, CDR1 is SEHNR, CDR2 FQNEAQ (reference sequence). The ends were cut back, 5 bases at V and 7 bases at J, with 12 bases in the middle. CDR3 protein: CASSPSGMNEQFF. CDR3 DNA sequence: TGTGCCAGCAGCCCTTCCGGCATGAATGAGCAGTTCTTC.

Written as DNA, the CDR3 is TGCAGTGCCCGAACCTTGAGCGGCCCCCACTCCTACAATGAGCAGTTCTTC. Its protein product is CSARTLSGPHSYNEQFF. The gene calls are TRBV20-1 and TRBJ2-1; possible D gene TRBD2, 5 bases. The germline V and J ends were trimmed by 6 bases and 0 bases, with 21 bases remaining between them. Looked up from germline, CDR1 is DFQATT and CDR2 is SNEGSKA (reference sequence). The CDR3 loop spans 17 amino acids.

The chain carries TRBV10-2 and TRBJ2-7; a weak D match, TRBD2 (6 bases). Trimming removed 1 base from V and 0 bases from J, with 10 bases in between. Per germline, CDR1 WSHSY and CDR2 SAAADI. There are 15 residues in the CDR3. As DNA, the CDR3 is TGCGCCAGCAGTGAGTTCGCTAGCGTCTCCTACGAGCAGTACTTC. This translates into CASSEFASVSYEQYF.

The chain links TRBV5-4 to TRBJ2-6; no definite D call. V lost 0 bases, J lost 2 bases, and 12 bases lay in between. Germline-derived CDR1 and CDR2 are SGHNT and YYREEE (reference sequence). The CDR3 runs to 17 residues. The CDR3 sequence: CASSLDRASPGANVLTF. The DNA for the CDR3 is TGTGCCAGCAGCTTGGATCGGGCGAGCCCTGGGGCCAACGTCCTGACTTTC.

This chain connects TRBV28 to TRBJ2-1, with TRBD2 identical over 7 bases. Germline CDR1 MDHEN, CDR2 SYDVKM. This CDR3 region has 16 residues. V was clipped by 7 bases and J by 0 bases; unmatched bases: 9. The CDR3 DNA follows: TGTGCCAGCAACGCGGCCGGGGGGATCTCCTACAATGAGCAGTTCTTC. This encodes CASNAAGGISYNEQFF.

The CDR3 sequence: CASSFWTGPISYGYTF. CDR3 nucleotides: TGCGCCAGCAGCTTTTGGACAGGGCCCATCTCCTATGGCTACACCTTC. The chain is built from TRBV5-1 and TRBJ1-2; 8 nucleotides agree with TRBD1. J was trimmed by 4 bases and V by 2 bases; bases with no gene match: 10. CDR3 length equals 16 residues. The germline V gene encodes CDR1 SGHRS and CDR2 YFSETQ.

CDR3 loop: CASSIPETFSYYTGELFF. DNA for the CDR3: TGTGCCAGTAGTATCCCTGAAACCTTCAGTTATTACACCGGGGAGCTGTTTTTT. The V call is TRBV19, the J call TRBJ2-2; D gene ambiguous. Per the germline V gene, CDR1 is LNHDA and CDR2 is SQIVND (reference sequence). Trimming cost V 3 bases and J 3 bases, with 20 bases left between them. This CDR3 spans 18 amino acids. The full variable domain, with the rest looked up from reference TRBV19 and TRBJ2-2, is DGGITQSPKYLFRKEGQNVTLSCEQNLNHDAMYWYRQDPGQGLRLIYYSQIVNDFQKGDIAEGYSVSREKKESFPLTVTSAQKNPTAFYLCASSIPETFSYYTGELFFGEGSRLTVL.

The chain has TRBV7-9 and TRBJ1-1; 7 bases align to TRBD1. Trimming at V came to 5 bases and at J to 1 base, leaving 4 bases not matched to a gene. The CDR3 loop spans 14 amino acids. Germline V CDR1 and CDR2: SEHNR, FQNEAQ (reference sequence). The CDR3 loop is CASSPAGGNTEAFF. CDR3 bases: TGTGCCAGCAGCCCCGCAGGGGGGAACACTGAAGCTTTCTTT.

This rearrangement joins TRBV29-1 to TRBJ2-2; D possibly matches TRBD1 or TRBD2 (6 bases each). Germline lookup yields CDR1 SQVTM and CDR2 ANQGSEA. V gave up 3 bases and J gave up 4 bases, with 15 bases separating them. This CDR3 has 15 residues. The CDR3 region has the DNA TGCAGCGTTGAGGGGGGACACCTCTCCACCGGGGAGCTGTTTTTT. Translating it yields CSVEGGHLSTGELFF.

J is TRBJ2-6 and V is TRBV5-1; no definite D call. This CDR3 is built from 13 residues. V lost 6 bases, J lost 3 bases, and 7 bases lay in between. Germline CDR1 is SGHRS and CDR2 is YFSETQ. The CDR3 is CASMPRGANVLTF. CDR3 nucleotide sequence: TGCGCCAGCATGCCACGTGGGGCCAACGTCCTGACTTTC. The full variable domain, rest sourced from reference TRBV5-1 and TRBJ2-6, is KAGVTQTPRYLIKTRGQQVTLSCSPISGHRSVSWYQQTPGQGLQFLFEYFSETQRNKGNFPGRFSGRQFSNSRSEMNVSTLELGDSALYLCASMPRGANVLTFGAGSRLTVL.